This TCR beta chain originates from a study of blood T cell repertoires in COVID-19. Clones were sequenced by immunoSEQ multiplex PCR, and TCRdb holds only the in-frame ones, with some missing. The repertoire includes just over 300,000 clones, about 87% of them detected once, and around 8.9% sits in the top ten. V shed 7 bases and J shed 6 bases, with 15 bases lying between them. This CDR3 is built from 13 residues. Germline V gene sequence: CDR1 SNHLY, CDR2 FYNNEI. This rearrangement joins TRBV2 to TRBJ1-2; the D is unclear. The sequenced sample consisted of PBMCs or T cells enriched from blood (not recorded which). The clonotype was recovered from a woman between 18 and 29 years old who had recovered from COVID-19. CDR3 sequence: CASKLSVLDGYTF. The CDR3, as DNA: TGTGCCAGCAAACTATCAGTTTTAGATGGCTACACCTTC.